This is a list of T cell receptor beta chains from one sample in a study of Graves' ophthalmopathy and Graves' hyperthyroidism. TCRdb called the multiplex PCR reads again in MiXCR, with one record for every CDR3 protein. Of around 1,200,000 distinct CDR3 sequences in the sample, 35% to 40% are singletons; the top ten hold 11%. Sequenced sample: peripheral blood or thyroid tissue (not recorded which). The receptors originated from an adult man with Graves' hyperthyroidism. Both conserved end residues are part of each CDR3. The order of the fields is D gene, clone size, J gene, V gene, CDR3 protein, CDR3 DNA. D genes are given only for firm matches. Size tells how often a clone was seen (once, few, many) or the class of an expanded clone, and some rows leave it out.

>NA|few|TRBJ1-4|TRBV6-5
CASTKGRGRGLFF
TGTGCCAGCACCAAAGGCCGGGGTAGGGGACTGTTTTTT
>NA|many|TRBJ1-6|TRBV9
CASSVTWNFNSPLHF
TGTGCCAGCAGCGTAACGTGGAATTTCAATTCACCCCTCCACTTT
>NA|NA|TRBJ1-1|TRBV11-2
CASSLGEPGRGNTEAFF
TGTGCCAGCAGCTTAGGGGAACCGGGACGAGGGAACACTGAAGCTTTCTTT
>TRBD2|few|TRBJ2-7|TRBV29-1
CSVGTSGRDEQYF
TGCAGCGTGGGGACTAGCGGGAGGGACGAGCAGTACTTC
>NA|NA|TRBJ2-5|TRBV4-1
CASSQVRSGALQETQYF
TGCGCCAGCAGCCAAGTTCGGTCAGGGGCCTTACAAGAGACCCAGTACTTC
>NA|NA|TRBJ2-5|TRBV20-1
CSARTQSKETQYF
TGCAGTGCTAGGACCCAGTCAAAAGAGACCCAGTACTTC
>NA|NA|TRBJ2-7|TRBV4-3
CASSQGGEYEQYF
TGCGCCAGCAGCCAAGGGGGAGAGTACGAGCAGTACTTC
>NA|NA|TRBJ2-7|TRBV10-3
CAREGLSESYEQYF
TGTGCTAGAGAGGGACTTAGCGAGAGCTACGAGCAGTACTTC
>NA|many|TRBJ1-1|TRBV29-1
CSDRERDSRSAEAFF
TGCAGCGATCGGGAGCGGGACTCGCGGTCTGCTGAAGCTTTCTTT
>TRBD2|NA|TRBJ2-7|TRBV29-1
CSVVTSGRYEQYF
TGCAGCGTTGTGACTAGCGGGAGGTACGAGCAGTACTTC
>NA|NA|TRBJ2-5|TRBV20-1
CSASLENLRLGTQYF
TGCAGTGCTAGCTTGGAGAACCTGAGGCTAGGGACCCAGTACTTC
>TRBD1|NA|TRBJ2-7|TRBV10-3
CAISASEDRAYEQYF
TGTGCCATCAGTGCGAGTGAGGACAGGGCCTACGAGCAGTACTTC
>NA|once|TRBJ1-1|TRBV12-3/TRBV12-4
CASSLLSISFF
TGTGCCAGCAGTTTACTTTCGATATCTTTCTTT
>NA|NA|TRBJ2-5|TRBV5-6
CASSLYRQLPIEETQYF
TGTGCCAGCAGCTTGTACCGCCAGCTGCCGATTGAAGAGACCCAGTACTTC
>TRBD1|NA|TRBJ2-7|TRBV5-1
CASAIRDSHYEQYF
TGCGCCAGCGCTATCCGGGACAGCCACTACGAGCAGTACTTC
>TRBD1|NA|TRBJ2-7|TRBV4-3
CASSQHLQGRTAYEQYF
TGCGCCAGCAGCCAACACCTACAGGGGAGAACGGCCTACGAGCAGTACTTC
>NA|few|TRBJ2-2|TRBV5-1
CASRILTALTQNTGELFF
TGCGCCAGCAGAATCCTGACAGCGCTTACCCAGAACACCGGGGAGCTGTTTTTT